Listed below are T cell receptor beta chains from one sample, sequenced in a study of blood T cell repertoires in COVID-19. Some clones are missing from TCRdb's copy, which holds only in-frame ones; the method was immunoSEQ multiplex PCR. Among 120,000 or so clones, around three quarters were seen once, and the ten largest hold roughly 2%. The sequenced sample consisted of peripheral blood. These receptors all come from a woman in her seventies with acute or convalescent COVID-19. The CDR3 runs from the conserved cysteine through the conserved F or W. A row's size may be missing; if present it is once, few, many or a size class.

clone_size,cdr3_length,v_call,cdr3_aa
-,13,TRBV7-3,CASSPTNTGELFF
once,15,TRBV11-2,CASSLWGRGTGELFF
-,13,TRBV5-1,CASSTAGGHEQFF
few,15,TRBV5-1,CASSFGRTVNTEAFF
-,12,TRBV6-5,CASRGTYNEQFF
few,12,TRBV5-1,CASSLSRGEQYF
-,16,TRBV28,CASRRGLVGYQETQYF
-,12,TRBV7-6,CASSLANGELFF
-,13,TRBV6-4,CASSDSEDSPLHF
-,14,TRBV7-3,CASSPGQFTGELFF
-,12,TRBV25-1,CASSAPGDEQYF
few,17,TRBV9,CASSGTAGGLRRETQYF
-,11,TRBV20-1,CSAYQADTQYF
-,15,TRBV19,CASSMRTGMVTEAFF
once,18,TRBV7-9,CASSSPSLSGGNPYEQYF
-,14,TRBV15,CATSRVTGSYEQYF
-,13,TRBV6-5,CASEGQGASGYTF
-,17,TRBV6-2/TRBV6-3,CASSYTPGLAGRDTQYF
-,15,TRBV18,CASSPGGLPGETQYF
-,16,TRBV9,CASSPRPGDEGTEAFF
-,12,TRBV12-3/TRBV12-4,CASSLQEYEQYF
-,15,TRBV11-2,CASSLGLAGGETQYF
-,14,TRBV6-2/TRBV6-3,CASSQTPLGDEQYF
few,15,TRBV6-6,CASSSTGGMNTEAFF
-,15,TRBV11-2,CASSTGQGFQETQYF
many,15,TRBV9,CASSVSHSLNYGYTF
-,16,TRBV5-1,CASSLDDRVYAYGYTF
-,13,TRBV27,CATSRQGDSPLHF
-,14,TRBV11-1,CASSPNARRGEQFF
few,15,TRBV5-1,CASSPSGEINTEAFF
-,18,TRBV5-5,CASSTRTFTSARSYEQYF
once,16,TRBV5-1,CASSPRSGAFSYEQYF
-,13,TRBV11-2,CASSLVQSRTQYF
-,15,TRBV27,CASSRPGLAGGEQYF
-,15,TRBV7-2,CASSRDTVAGTEAFF
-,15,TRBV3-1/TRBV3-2,CASARGAGVSYEQYF
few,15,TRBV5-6,CASSLLGQTEETQYF
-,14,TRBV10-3,CAISGTGGAGGAFF
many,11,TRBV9,CASSGHDGYTF
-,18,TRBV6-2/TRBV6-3,CASSSFIAGGFGADTQYF
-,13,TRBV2,CASSGGLGREQYF